This TCR beta chain derives from a study of T-cell memory formation after mild COVID-19. Turning to the study itself: For the most part, TCR clusters were specific to one donor.

Constant-segment primers served in 5'RACE that generated TCR alpha and TCR beta cDNA libraries bearing sample barcodes and UMIs. Via MiXCR, TCRdb re-called the 5' RACE reads, giving one row per CDR3 protein. In the table there are some 40,000 distinct CDR3 sequences, approximately 7% of which are singletons. General study points: Memory from before infection featured some responding clones, which suggests cross-reactive memory joined.

Germline V gives CDR1 SGDLS, CDR2 YYNGEE. Trimming took off 0 bases at V and 2 bases at J, with 8 bases between the two ends. The CDR3 has 14 residues. This clonotype was counted ten times or more. Antigen: not known. This receptor was identified in a man between 18 and 29 years old who had mild COVID-19 (a few samples of this study predate the infection). Cell type and time point are not known. The chain combines TRBV9 with TRBJ2-5; D unresolved. Sequenced material: PBMCs or a T cell subset sorted from them (not recorded which). CDR3 bases: TGTGCCAGCAGCGTAGACCCACGGCAAGAGACCCAGTACTTC. Its protein is CASSVDPRQETQYF.